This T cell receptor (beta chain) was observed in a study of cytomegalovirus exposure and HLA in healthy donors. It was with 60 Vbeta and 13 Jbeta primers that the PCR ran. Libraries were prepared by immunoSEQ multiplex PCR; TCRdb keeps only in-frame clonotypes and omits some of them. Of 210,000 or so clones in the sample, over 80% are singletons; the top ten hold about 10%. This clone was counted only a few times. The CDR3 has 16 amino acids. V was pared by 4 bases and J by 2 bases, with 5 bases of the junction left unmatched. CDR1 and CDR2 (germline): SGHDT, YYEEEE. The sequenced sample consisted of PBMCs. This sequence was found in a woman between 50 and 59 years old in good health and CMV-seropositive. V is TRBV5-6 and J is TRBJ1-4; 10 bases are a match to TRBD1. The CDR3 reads CASSPGTGATNEKLFF. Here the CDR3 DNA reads TGTGCCAGCAGCCCTGGGACAGGGGCTACTAATGAAAAACTGTTTTTT.